This is a list of T cell receptor beta chains from one sample in a study of CD8 T cells in ankylosing spondylitis. Each CDR3 protein gets one entry after TCRdb re-called the 5' RACE reads with MiXCR. The sample records around 230,000 distinct CDR3 sequences, 8.6% being singletons. Sample: blood, either unsorted or a sorted T cell fraction (not recorded which). Receptor source: a male donor with ankylosing spondylitis or in good health (not recorded which). Both conserved end residues are part of each CDR3. The D gene is left open where the match is weak. A row's size may be missing; if present it is once, few, many or a size class.

d_gene | abundance | j_gene | v_gene | CDR3nt | CDR3aa
- | many | TRBJ2-3 | TRBV7-9 | TGTGCCAGCGGGGCTCGGGACACAGATACGCAGTATTTT | CASGARDTDTQYF
TRBD1 | many | TRBJ1-1 | TRBV4-1 | TGCGCCAGCAGCCAATCGGGACAGGGGGGCACTGAAGCTTTCTTT | CASSQSGQGGTEAFF
- | many | TRBJ1-2 | TRBV7-9 | TGTGCCAGCAGCTTAGAATCTGTTGGTGGCTACACCTTC | CASSLESVGGYTF
TRBD2 | few | TRBJ2-3 | TRBV7-2 | TGTGCCAGCAGCGCTCTCCCGGGACTAGCGGGGGGGCAAGGGCAGTATTTT | CASSALPGLAGGQGQYF
- | - | TRBJ1-1 | TRBV12-3/TRBV12-4 | TGTGCCAGCAGTTTAGCAGGAAGAAAGGTCAAGAACACTGAAGCTTTCTTT | CASSLAGRKVKNTEAFF
- | - | TRBJ2-2 | TRBV20-1 | TGCAGTGCTAGAGATATTGGTGGAGCTCCCGGGGAGCTGTTTTTT | CSARDIGGAPGELFF
TRBD2 | - | TRBJ2-7 | TRBV2 | TGTGCCAGCAGTGGACTAGCGGGAGGCCACGAGCAGTACTTC | CASSGLAGGHEQYF
- | - | TRBJ2-1 | TRBV4-2 | TGTGCCAGCAGCCAAGGAGCGACCTCCTACAATGAGCAGTTCTTC | CASSQGATSYNEQFF
TRBD2 | - | TRBJ2-1 | TRBV5-6 | TGTGCCAGCAGCTCCAGGACTAGCGGGAGACTAGGTGAGCAGTTCTTC | CASSSRTSGRLGEQFF
- | many | TRBJ1-6 | TRBV29-1 | TGCAGCGTCCGGGACACAGATAATTCACCCCTCCACTTT | CSVRDTDNSPLHF
- | few | TRBJ1-2 | TRBV6-6 | TGTGCCAGCAGGGGAGGCTATGGCTACACCTTC | CASRGGYGYTF
- | many | TRBJ1-1 | TRBV3-1 | TGTGCCAGCAGCCATACGGGGGCGGGGAACACTGAAGCTTTCTTT | CASSHTGAGNTEAFF
TRBD1 | many | TRBJ2-2 | TRBV19 | TGTGCCAGCTCGACAGGGCGGACCGGGGAGCTGTTTTTT | CASSTGRTGELFF
TRBD1 | many | TRBJ2-1 | TRBV29-1 | TGCAGCGTTGAATGGGACAGGGGAGGACGGGAGCAGTTCTTC | CSVEWDRGGREQFF
TRBD1 | - | TRBJ1-5 | TRBV20-1 | TGCAGTGCTAGCCTGGGACAGGGGGCGATTGGCAATCAGCCCCAGCATTTT | CSASLGQGAIGNQPQHF
- | - | TRBJ1-1 | TRBV27 | TGTGCCAGCAGTTTTAGACAGAACACTGAAGCTTTCTTT | CASSFRQNTEAFF
- | many | TRBJ2-7 | TRBV4-1 | TGCGCCAGCAGCCAAGATGATCCGAATCCGTTAGGGGAGCAGTACTTC | CASSQDDPNPLGEQYF
- | many | TRBJ1-3 | TRBV20-1 | TGCAGTGCTAGAGATAGGGCAGCCTACCTCTCTGGAAACACCATATATTTT | CSARDRAAYLSGNTIYF
- | many | TRBJ2-2 | TRBV6-1 | TGTGCCAGCGAAAGGGGACCGTTTAGCCTGTTTTTT | CASERGPFSLFF
- | many | TRBJ2-1 | TRBV6-1 | TGTGCCAGCAGGGAGTGGGGGGTCCAACACAATGAGCAGTTCTTC | CASREWGVQHNEQFF
TRBD1 | many | TRBJ2-7 | TRBV20-1 | TGCAGTGCTCCGGGACAGGGGGACGAGCAGTACTTC | CSAPGQGDEQYF
TRBD2 | many | TRBJ2-1 | TRBV24-1 | TGTGCCACCAGTGTGGGCGGGGGGACCTACAATGAGCAGTTCTTC | CATSVGGGTYNEQFF
TRBD1 | many | TRBJ2-6 | TRBV6-2/TRBV6-3 | TGTGCCAGCAGTTACAGAGGGAGTGGACAGGACTTTTCTGGGGCCAACGTCCTGACTTTC | CASSYRGSGQDFSGANVLTF
- | many | TRBJ1-2 | TRBV14 | TGTGCCAGCAGCCAAGATGACTACACCTTC | CASSQDDYTF
- | few | TRBJ2-7 | TRBV7-9 | TGTGCCAGCAGCCTAGCGCACAGCTCCTACGAGCAGTACTTC | CASSLAHSSYEQYF
- | - | TRBJ2-2 | TRBV20-1 | TGCAGTGCTAGAGATGAGAAAGGACCCGGGGAGCTGTTTTTT | CSARDEKGPGELFF
- | many | TRBJ2-4 | TRBV12-3/TRBV12-4 | TGTGCCAGCAGTTTAGAAACCGCGGTCCAGTACTTC | CASSLETAVQYF
- | many | TRBJ1-1 | TRBV7-2 | TGTGCCAGCAGCTTAACGGGTAGGAGGAACACTGAAGCTTTCTTT | CASSLTGRRNTEAFF
- | many | TRBJ2-4 | TRBV20-1 | TGCAGTGCACCGGGCACAGGCGCCAAAAACATTCAGTACTTC | CSAPGTGAKNIQYF
- | many | TRBJ2-5 | TRBV3-1 | TGTGCCAGCAGCCCTTTGGCCGGGAGCTCGGAGACCCAGTACTTC | CASSPLAGSSETQYF
- | many | TRBJ2-6 | TRBV7-2 | TGTGCCAGCAGACTAGTGGCATCTGGGGCCAACGTCCTGACTTTC | CASRLVASGANVLTF
- | many | TRBJ1-6 | TRBV5-1 | TGCGCCAGCAGCGTTGGGGAAAGCTCCTATAATTCACCCCTCCACTTT | CASSVGESSYNSPLHF
- | few | TRBJ1-2 | TRBV4-1 | TGCGCCAGCAGCCCAACCGTGGGGGGGCACTATGGCTACACCTTC | CASSPTVGGHYGYTF
- | few | TRBJ1-2 | TRBV6-2/TRBV6-3 | TGTGCCAGCAGTTATCGACAGTATGGCTACACCTTC | CASSYRQYGYTF
- | - | TRBJ2-3 | TRBV29-1 | TGCAGCGTTGAAGACAGGTTCCGAGGCTCCACAGATACGCAGTATTTT | CSVEDRFRGSTDTQYF
- | many | TRBJ1-5 | TRBV12-3/TRBV12-4 | TGTGCCAGCAGTGAGTTTAGCAATCAGCCCCAGCATTTT | CASSEFSNQPQHF
- | few | TRBJ2-1 | TRBV20-1 | TGCAGTGCCGCCCCGGGACTCCAGTGGGAGCAGTTCTTC | CSAAPGLQWEQFF
- | many | TRBJ2-3 | TRBV12-3/TRBV12-4 | TGTGCCAGCAGTTTAGCGGCACCAGATACGCAGTATTTT | CASSLAAPDTQYF
- | many | TRBJ1-2 | TRBV5-6 | TGTGCCAGCAGCTTCAACAGGGTGGATGGCTACACCTTC | CASSFNRVDGYTF
- | many | TRBJ1-1 | TRBV20-1 | TGCAGTGCTAGAGACTTCCAGGTGGCCCGGGGCACTGAAGCTTTCTTT | CSARDFQVARGTEAFF
- | many | TRBJ1-1 | TRBV5-1 | TGCGCCAGCAGCCCGGGTCGGGACTTCCTCACTGAAGCTTTCTTT | CASSPGRDFLTEAFF
TRBD1 | - | TRBJ2-4 | TRBV7-9 | TGTGCCAGCAGCTTGACCGGACAGGGGGTACTGTACTTC | CASSLTGQGVLYF
- | many | TRBJ1-1 | TRBV19 | TGTGCCAGTAGTATCCAAGGCGTCCCGAACACTGAAGCTTTCTTT | CASSIQGVPNTEAFF
- | many | TRBJ1-1 | TRBV20-1 | TGCAGTGCTAGTTTAAGGGAAGCTGAAGCTTTCTTT | CSASLREAEAFF
- | many | TRBJ2-1 | TRBV12-3/TRBV12-4 | TGTGCCAGCAGTTTATCAGGGTCGGGCAATGAGCAGTTCTTC | CASSLSGSGNEQFF
- | many | TRBJ1-4 | TRBV12-5 | TGTGCTAGTGGTTTGGTGTCTGGGGGCCTTAATGAAAAACTGTTTTTT | CASGLVSGGLNEKLFF